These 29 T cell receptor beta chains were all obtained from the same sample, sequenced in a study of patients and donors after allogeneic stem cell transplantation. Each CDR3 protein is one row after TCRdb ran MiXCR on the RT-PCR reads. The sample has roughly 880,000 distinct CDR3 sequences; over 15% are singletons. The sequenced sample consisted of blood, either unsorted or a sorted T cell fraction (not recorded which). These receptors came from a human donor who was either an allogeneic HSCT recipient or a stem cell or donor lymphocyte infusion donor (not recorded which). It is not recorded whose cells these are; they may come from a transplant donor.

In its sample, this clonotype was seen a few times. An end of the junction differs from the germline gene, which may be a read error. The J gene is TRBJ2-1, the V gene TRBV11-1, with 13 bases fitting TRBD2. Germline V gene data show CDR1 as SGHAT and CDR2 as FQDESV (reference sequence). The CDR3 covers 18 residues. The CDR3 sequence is CASILGPTSGGAYDEQFF. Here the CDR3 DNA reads TGTGCCAGCATCCTGGGGCCTACTAGCGGGGGGGCCTACGATGAGCAGTTCTTC.

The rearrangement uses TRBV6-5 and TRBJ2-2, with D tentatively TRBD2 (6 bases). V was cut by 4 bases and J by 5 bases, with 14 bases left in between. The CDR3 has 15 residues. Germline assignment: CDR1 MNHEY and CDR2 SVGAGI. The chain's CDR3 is CASSSAWGETGELFF. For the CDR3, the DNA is TGTGCCAGCAGTTCCGCGTGGGGGGAAACCGGGGAGCTGTTTTTT.

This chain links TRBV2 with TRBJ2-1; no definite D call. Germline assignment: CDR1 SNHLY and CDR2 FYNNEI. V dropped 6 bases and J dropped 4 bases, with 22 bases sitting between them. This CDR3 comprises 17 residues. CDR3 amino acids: CASRVQAPTKVYNEQFF. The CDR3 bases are TGTGCCAGCAGAGTGCAGGCTCCTACCAAGGTGTACAATGAGCAGTTCTTC.

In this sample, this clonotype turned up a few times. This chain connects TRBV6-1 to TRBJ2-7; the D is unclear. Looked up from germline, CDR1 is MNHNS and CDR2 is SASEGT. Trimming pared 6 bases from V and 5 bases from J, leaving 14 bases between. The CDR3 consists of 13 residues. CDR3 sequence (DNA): TGTGCCAGCAGATCTCGGCTGAACCACGAGCAGTACTTC. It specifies CASRSRLNHEQYF.

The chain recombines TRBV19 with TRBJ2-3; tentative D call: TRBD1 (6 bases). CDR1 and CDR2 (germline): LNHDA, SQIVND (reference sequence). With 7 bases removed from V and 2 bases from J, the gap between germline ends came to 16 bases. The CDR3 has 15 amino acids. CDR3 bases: TGTGCCAGTACCTCATGGACAGAACCCACAGATACGCAGTATTTT. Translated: CASTSWTEPTDTQYF.

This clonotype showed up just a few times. The CDR3 spells CATSRDGRAENEQFF. CDR3 in DNA: TGTGCCACCAGCAGAGACGGGAGGGCCGAGAATGAGCAGTTCTTC. V usage is TRBV15 and J usage is TRBJ2-1, with 8 bases lining up with TRBD2. The germline V gene has CDR1 LNHNV and CDR2 YYDKDF (reference sequence). The CDR3 is made up of 15 amino acids. J was trimmed by 7 bases and V by 0 bases; bases with no gene match: 5.

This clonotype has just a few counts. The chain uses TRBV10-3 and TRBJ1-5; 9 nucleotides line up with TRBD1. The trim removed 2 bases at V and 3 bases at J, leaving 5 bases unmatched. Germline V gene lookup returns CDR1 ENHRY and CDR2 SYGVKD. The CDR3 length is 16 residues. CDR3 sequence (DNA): TGTGCCATCAGTGAGCCGGGACAGGGCCCCAATCAGCCCCAGCATTTT. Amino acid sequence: CAISEPGQGPNQPQHF.

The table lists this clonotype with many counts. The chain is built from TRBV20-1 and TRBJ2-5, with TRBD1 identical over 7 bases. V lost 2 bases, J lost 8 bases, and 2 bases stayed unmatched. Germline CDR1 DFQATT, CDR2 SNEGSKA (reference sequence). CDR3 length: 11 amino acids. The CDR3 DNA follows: TGCAGTGCTAGACAGGGGGAAACCCAGTACTTC. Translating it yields CSARQGETQYF.

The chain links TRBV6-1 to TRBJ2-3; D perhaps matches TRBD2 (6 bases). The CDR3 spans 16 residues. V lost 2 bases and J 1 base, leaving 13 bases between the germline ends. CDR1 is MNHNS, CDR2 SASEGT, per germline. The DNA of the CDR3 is TGTGCCAGCAGTGAAATCGGGAGTGCTGGCACAGATACGCAGTATTTT. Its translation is CASSEIGSAGTDTQYF.

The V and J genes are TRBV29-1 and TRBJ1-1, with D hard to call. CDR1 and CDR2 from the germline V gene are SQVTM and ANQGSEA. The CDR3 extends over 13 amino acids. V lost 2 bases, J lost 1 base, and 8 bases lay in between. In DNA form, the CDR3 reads TGCAGCGTTGAAAAGGGAGGGAACACTGAAGCTTTCTTT. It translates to CSVEKGGNTEAFF.

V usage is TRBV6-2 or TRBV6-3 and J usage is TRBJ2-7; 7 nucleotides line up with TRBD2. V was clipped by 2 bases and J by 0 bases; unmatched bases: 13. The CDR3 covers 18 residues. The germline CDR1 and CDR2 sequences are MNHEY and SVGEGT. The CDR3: CASSYGGILARDSYEQYF. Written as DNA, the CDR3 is TGTGCCAGCAGTTACGGCGGTATACTAGCGCGAGACTCCTACGAGCAGTACTTC.

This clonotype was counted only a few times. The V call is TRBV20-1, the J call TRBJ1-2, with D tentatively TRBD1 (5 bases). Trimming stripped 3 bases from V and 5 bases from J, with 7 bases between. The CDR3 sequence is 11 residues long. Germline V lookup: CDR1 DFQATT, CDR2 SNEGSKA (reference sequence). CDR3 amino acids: CSASAGYGYTF. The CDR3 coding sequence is TGCAGTGCTAGCGCAGGGTATGGCTACACCTTC.

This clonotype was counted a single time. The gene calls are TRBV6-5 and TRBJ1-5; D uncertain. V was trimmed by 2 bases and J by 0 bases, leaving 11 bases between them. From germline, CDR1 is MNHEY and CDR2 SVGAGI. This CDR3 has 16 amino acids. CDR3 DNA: TGTGCCAGCAGTTACGGCTCTACCCATAGCAATCAGCCCCAGCATTTT. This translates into CASSYGSTHSNQPQHF.

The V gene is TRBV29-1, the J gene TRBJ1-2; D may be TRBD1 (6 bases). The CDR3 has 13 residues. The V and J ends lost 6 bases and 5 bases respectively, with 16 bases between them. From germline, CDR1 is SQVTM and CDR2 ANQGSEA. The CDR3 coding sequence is TGCAGCGTGCCCGGGGGGGGGCGGTATGGCTACACCTTC. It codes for CSVPGGGRYGYTF. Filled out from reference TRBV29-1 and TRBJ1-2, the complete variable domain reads SAVISQKPSRDICQRGTSLTIQCQVDSQVTMMFWYRQQPGQSLTLIATANQGSEATYESGFVIDKFPISRPNLTFSTLTVSNMSPEDSSIYLCSVPGGGRYGYTFGSGTRLTVV.

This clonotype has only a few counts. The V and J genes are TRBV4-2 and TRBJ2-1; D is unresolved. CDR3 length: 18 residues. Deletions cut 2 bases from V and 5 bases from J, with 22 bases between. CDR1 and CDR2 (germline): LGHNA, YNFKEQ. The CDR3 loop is CASSQSSPSRPRNNEQFF. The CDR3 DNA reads TGTGCCAGCAGCCAATCTTCCCCTTCGAGACCGAGAAACAATGAGCAGTTCTTC.

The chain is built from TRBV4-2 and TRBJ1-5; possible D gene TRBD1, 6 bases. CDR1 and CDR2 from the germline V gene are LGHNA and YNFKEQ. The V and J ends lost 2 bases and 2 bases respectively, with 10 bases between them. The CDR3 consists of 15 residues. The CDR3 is CASSQWDKGNQPQHF. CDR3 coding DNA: TGTGCCAGCAGCCAATGGGACAAGGGCAATCAGCCCCAGCATTTT.

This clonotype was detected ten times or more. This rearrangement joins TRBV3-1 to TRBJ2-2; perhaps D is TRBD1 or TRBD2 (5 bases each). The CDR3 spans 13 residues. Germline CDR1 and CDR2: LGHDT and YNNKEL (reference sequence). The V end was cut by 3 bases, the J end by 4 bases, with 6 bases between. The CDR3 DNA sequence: TGTGCCAGCAGCCAGAGGGGCACCGGGGAGCTGTTTTTT. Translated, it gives CASSQRGTGELFF.

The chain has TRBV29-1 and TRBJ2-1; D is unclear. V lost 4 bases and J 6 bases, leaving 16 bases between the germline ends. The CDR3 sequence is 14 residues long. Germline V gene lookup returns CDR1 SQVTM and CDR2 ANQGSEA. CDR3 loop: CSVGGLGWGNEQFF. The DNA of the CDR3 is TGCAGCGTTGGGGGATTGGGTTGGGGCAATGAGCAGTTCTTC.

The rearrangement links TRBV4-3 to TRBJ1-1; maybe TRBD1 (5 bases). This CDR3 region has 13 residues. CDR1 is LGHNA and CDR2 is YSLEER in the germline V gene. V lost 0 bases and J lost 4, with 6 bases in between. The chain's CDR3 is CASSQERGTEAFF. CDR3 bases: TGCGCCAGCAGCCAAGAAAGGGGCACTGAAGCTTTCTTT.

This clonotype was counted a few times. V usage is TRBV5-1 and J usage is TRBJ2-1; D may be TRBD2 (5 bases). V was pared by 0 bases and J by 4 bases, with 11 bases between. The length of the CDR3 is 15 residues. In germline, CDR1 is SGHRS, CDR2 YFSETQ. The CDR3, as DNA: TGCGCCAGCAGCTTGGTCGGGAATTCGTACAATGAGCAGTTCTTC. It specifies CASSLVGNSYNEQFF.

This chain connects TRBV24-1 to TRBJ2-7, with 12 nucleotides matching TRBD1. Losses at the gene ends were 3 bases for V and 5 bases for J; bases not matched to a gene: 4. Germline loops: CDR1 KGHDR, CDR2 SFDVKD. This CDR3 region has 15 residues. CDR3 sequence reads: CATSDAGTGGDEQYF. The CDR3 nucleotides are TGTGCCACCAGTGATGCCGGGACAGGGGGCGACGAGCAGTACTTC.

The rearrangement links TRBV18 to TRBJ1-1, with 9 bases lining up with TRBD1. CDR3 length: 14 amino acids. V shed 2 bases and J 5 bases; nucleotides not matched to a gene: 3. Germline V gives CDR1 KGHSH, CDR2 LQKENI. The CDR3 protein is CASSPAGQGTEAFF. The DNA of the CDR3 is TGTGCCAGCTCACCAGCGGGACAGGGAACTGAAGCTTTCTTT.

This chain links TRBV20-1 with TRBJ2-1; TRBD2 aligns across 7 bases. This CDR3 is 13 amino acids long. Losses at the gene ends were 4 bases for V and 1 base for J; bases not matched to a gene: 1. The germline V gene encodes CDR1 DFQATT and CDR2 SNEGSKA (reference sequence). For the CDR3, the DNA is TGCAGTGCTACTAGCGGATCCTACAATGAGCAGTTCTTC. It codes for CSATSGSYNEQFF.

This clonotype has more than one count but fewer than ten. The DNA for the CDR3 is TGTGCCAGCAGCAACCATCCGGGTAGCGAACAGAGGAGGCAGTTCTTC. Its protein is CASSNHPGSEQRRQFF. This chain uses TRBV12-3 or TRBV12-4 with TRBJ2-1; D possibly corresponds to TRBD2 (5 bases). The CDR3 extends over 16 amino acids. With 6 bases removed from V and 12 bases from J, the gap between germline ends came to 27 bases.

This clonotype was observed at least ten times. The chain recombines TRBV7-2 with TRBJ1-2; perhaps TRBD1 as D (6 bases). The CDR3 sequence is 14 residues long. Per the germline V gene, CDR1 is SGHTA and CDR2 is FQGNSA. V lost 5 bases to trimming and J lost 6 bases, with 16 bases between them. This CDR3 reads CASSPYGGGHGYTF. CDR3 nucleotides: TGTGCCAGCAGCCCCTACGGAGGGGGACATGGCTACACCTTC.

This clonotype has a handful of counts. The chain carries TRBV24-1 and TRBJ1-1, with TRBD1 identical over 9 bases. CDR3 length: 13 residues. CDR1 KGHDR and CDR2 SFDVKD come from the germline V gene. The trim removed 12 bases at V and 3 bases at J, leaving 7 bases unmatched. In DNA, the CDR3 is TGTGCCCGCACAGGGGGCGCGGACACTGAAGCTTTCTTT. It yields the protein CARTGGADTEAFF.

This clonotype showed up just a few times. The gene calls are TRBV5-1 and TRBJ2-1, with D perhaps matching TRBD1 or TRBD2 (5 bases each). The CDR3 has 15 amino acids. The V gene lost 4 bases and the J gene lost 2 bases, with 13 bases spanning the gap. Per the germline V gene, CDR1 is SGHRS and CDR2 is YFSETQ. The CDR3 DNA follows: TGCGCCAGCAGCACCGGGACCGTGGCCTACAATGAGCAGTTCTTC. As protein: CASSTGTVAYNEQFF.

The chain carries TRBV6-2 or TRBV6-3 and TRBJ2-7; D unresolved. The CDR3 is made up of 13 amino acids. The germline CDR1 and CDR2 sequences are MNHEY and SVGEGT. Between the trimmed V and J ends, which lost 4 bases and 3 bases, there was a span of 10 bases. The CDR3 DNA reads TGTGCCAGCAGTTTTGACGGCTTCTACGAGCAGTACTTC. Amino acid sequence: CASSFDGFYEQYF.

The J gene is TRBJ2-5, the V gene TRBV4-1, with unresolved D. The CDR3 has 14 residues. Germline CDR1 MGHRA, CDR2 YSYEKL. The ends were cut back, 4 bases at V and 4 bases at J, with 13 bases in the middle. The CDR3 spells CASSPPGPGETQYF. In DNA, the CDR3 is TGCGCCAGCAGCCCCCCCGGCCCAGGAGAGACCCAGTACTTC.